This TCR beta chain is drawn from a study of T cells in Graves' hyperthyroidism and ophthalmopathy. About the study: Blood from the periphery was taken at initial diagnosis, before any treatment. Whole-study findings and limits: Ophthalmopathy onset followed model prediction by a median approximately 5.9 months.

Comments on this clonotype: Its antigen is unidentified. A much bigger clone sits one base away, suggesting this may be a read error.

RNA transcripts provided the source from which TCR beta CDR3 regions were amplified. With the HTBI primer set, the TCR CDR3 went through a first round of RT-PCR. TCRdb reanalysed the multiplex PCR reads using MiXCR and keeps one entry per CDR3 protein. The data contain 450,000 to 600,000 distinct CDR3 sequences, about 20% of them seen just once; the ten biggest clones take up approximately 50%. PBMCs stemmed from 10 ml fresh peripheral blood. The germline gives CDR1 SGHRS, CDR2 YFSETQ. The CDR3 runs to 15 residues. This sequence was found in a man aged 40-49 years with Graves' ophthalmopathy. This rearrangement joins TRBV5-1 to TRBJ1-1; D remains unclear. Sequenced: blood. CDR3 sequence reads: CASSRARLQNTEASF. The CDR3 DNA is TGCGCCAGCAGCCGGGCCCGGTTACAGAACACTGAAGCTTCCTTT.